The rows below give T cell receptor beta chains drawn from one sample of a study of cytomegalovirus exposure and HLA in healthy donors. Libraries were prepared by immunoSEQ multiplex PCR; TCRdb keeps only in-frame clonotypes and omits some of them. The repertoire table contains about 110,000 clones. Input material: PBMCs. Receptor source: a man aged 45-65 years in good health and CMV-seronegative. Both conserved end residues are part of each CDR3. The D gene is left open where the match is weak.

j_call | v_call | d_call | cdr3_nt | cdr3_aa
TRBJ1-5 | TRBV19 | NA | TGTGCCAGTAGTACGGACAGTCTGGGCAATCAGCCCCAGCACTTT | CASSTDSLGNQPQHF
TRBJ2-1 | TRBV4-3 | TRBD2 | TGCGCCAGCAGCCAAGAACTAGCGGGAGATGAGCAGTTCTTC | CASSQELAGDEQFF
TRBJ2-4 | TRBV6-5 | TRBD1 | TGTGCCAGCAGTTCCTTGGACAGGAAAAACATTCAGTACTTC | CASSSLDRKNIQYF
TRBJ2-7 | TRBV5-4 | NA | TGTGCCAGCAGCTCGAGCCTCGGGAGCTCCTACGAGCAGTACTTC | CASSSSLGSSYEQYF
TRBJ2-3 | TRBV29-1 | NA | TGCAGCGTTGAGGGAGACGCCCGCACAGATACGCAGTATTTT | CSVEGDARTDTQYF
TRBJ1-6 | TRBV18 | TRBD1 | TGTGCCAGCTCACCACCGTTCGGCCGGACAGGGAGAAATTCACCCCTCCACTTT | CASSPPFGRTGRNSPLHF
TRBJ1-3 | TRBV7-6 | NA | TGTGCCAGCAGCTTAGGGCTGTCGGCGGACACCATATATTTT | CASSLGLSADTIYF
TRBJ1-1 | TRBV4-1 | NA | TGCGCCAGCAGCCACCAAGACAGACCCCGGTCGGCTTTCTTT | CASSHQDRPRSAFF
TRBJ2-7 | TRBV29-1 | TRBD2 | TGCAGCGTTGAGGGACTAGCGGAATCATCCTACGAGCAGTACTTC | CSVEGLAESSYEQYF
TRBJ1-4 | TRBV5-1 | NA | TGCGCCAGCAGCGCCCTACCGGACAGCTGGAATAATGAAAAACTGTTTTTT | CASSALPDSWNNEKLFF
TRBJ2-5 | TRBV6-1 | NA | TGTGCACTGAGGGAAGGGTCCGAGACCCAGTACTTC | CALREGSETQYF
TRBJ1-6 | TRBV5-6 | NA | TGTGCCAGCAGCTTGGCACTAGGACAGTCAGATAATTCACCCCTCCACTTT | CASSLALGQSDNSPLHF
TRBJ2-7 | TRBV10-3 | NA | TGTGCCATCAGTGTGGGCAGAACCTACGAGCAGTACTTC | CAISVGRTYEQYF
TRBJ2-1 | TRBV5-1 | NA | TGCGCCAGCAGCTTGAGTCGGGACTACAATGAGCAGTTCTTC | CASSLSRDYNEQFF
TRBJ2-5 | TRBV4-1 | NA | TGCGCCAGCAGCCAAAACCCCGGGACAATACAAGAGACCCAGTACTTC | CASSQNPGTIQETQYF
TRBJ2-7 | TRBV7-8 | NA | TGTGCCAGCAGCTTAGCTTCTCTATCCTACGAGCAGTACTTC | CASSLASLSYEQYF